A single sample gave rise to the 15 T cell receptor beta chains below, sequenced in a study of Ad26.COV2.S vaccination and SARS-CoV-2 variants. Treatment specified: about 20 received Ad26.COV2.S at low or high dose, single or two shots; about 5 received placebo; per-sample allocation not given. On day 63 after the first injection, vaccine and placebo recipients gave samples. Profiled with immunoSEQ multiplex PCR; TCRdb holds only in-frame clones, not every one. The data hold some 450,000 clones, with about nine tenths observed a single time. The sample in question was peripheral blood, obtained in a trial of Ad26.COV2.S vaccine versus placebo. These receptors came from a person aged 18-65 years who received the Ad26.COV2.S COVID-19 vaccine or a placebo.

V gene TRBV4-1 combines with J gene TRBJ2-1, with TRBD1 matching 11 bases. The V and J ends lost 3 bases and 5 bases, in that order; junction bases with no gene match: 3. Per the germline V gene, CDR1 is MGHRA and CDR2 is YSYEKL. The CDR3 loop spans 15 amino acids. The CDR3 DNA sequence: TGCGCCAGCAGCCACCGGGGACAGGGGGACAATGAGCAGTTCTTC. Translated, it gives CASSHRGQGDNEQFF.

This CDR3 reads CASSLAAGSYGYTF. The CDR3 DNA is TGTGCCAGCAGCTTAGCAGCGGGAAGCTATGGCTACACCTTC. V is TRBV7-9 and J is TRBJ1-2, with D unclear. The V gene lost 0 bases and the J gene lost 4 bases, with 9 bases spanning the gap. CDR3 length: 14 residues. Germline CDR1 reads SEHNR; CDR2 reads FQNEAQ (reference sequence).

This chain uses TRBV7-9 with TRBJ2-5, with unresolved D. Deletions cut 6 bases from V and 5 bases from J, with 10 bases between. This CDR3 spans 12 amino acids. Germline lookup yields CDR1 SEHNR and CDR2 FQNEAQ (reference sequence). The DNA of the CDR3 is TGTGCCAGCAGTTTCGGATGGGAGACCCAGTACTTC. Translation: CASSFGWETQYF.

The chain is built from TRBV4-3 and TRBJ2-1; the match to TRBD2 covers 11 bases. V lost 1 base, J lost 15 bases, and 5 bases stayed unmatched. CDR1 and CDR2 (germline): LGHNA, YSLEER. This CDR3 region has 13 residues. The CDR3 DNA follows: TGCGCCAGCAGCCAAGGACTAGCGGGGCATCGGTTCTTC. This translates into CASSQGLAGHRFF.

The rearrangement links TRBV3-1 (or the pseudogene TRBV3-2) to TRBJ2-3; D possibly corresponds to TRBD2 (5 bases). This CDR3 comprises 19 residues. Looked up from germline, CDR1 is LGHDT and CDR2 is YNNKEL (reference sequence). Trimming took 0 bases from V and 0 from J, leaving 19 bases between them. Here the CDR3 DNA reads TGTGCCAGCAGCCAAGATTGGGGTAGCGTCAGTTCTAGCACAGATACGCAGTATTTT. Encoded protein: CASSQDWGSVSSSTDTQYF.

This clone was detected only once. The chain recombines TRBV11-2 with TRBJ2-7; no clear D gene. There are 13 residues in the CDR3. Deletions cut 1 base from V and 4 bases from J, with 8 bases between. CDR1 is SGHAT, CDR2 FQNNGV, per germline. CDR3 protein: CASSLVAIYEQYF. CDR3 bases: TGTGCCAGCAGCTTAGTGGCCATTTACGAGCAGTACTTC.

The chain couples TRBV5-4 to TRBJ2-1; perhaps TRBD1 as D (6 bases). Germline V gene sequence: CDR1 SGHNT, CDR2 YYREEE (reference sequence). V shed 4 bases and J shed 13 bases, with 15 bases lying between them. This CDR3 comprises 12 residues. CDR3 in amino acids: CASSPVGQPQFF. CDR3 DNA sequence: TGTGCCAGCAGCCCCGTGGGACAACCTCAGTTCTTC.

The chain recombines TRBV6-5 with TRBJ2-7; no firm D call. CDR3 size: 11 residues. The germline V gene encodes CDR1 MNHEY and CDR2 SVGAGI. Deletions cut 1 base from V and 4 bases from J, with 2 bases between. The CDR3 DNA sequence: TGTGCCAGCAGTTACTTGTACGAGCAGTACTTC. This encodes CASSYLYEQYF.

The chain recombines TRBV30 with TRBJ2-7; the D is unclear. In germline, CDR1 is GTSNPN, CDR2 SVGIG (reference sequence). CDR3 length: 12 amino acids. Trimming removed 5 bases from V and 0 bases from J, with 8 bases in between. CDR3 DNA: TGTGCCTGGCAACCCACCTCCTACGAGCAGTACTTC. It codes for CAWQPTSYEQYF. Supplemented by reference TRBV30 and TRBJ2-7, the full variable domain reads SQTIHQWPATLVQPVGSPLSLECTVEGTSNPNLYWYRQAAGRGLQLLFYSVGIGQISSEVPQNLSASRPQDRQFILSSKKLLLSDSGFYLCAWQPTSYEQYFGPGTRLTVT.

This clone has a single count. V and J are TRBV11-3 and TRBJ2-2; 7 nucleotides agree with TRBD2. The V gene's germline CDR1 is SGHNT and CDR2 YENEEA. The CDR3 totals 14 residues. With 1 base clipped from V and 4 bases from J, the junction kept 0 bases outside the gene matches. CDR3: CASSLAGGTGELFF. The CDR3 DNA reads TGTGCCAGCAGCTTAGCGGGGGGCACCGGGGAGCTGTTTTTT.

The chain recombines TRBV6-2 or TRBV6-3 with TRBJ2-1; possible D gene TRBD2, 5 bases. This CDR3 contains 17 residues. V lost 0 bases and J lost 8, with 20 bases in between. Germline V gene sequence: CDR1 MNHEY, CDR2 SVGEGT. CDR3 coding DNA: TGTGCCAGCAGTTACTCTAGGCTTAAGCGGAGCGAGGATGAGCAGTTCTTC. Protein sequence: CASSYSRLKRSEDEQFF.

The chain carries TRBV30 and TRBJ1-2; D gene ambiguous. The CDR3 runs 11 residues. CDR1 is GTSNPN, CDR2 SVGIG, per germline (reference sequence). The CDR3 DNA sequence: TGTGCTGTTGGGATATCCTATGGCTACACCTTC. It encodes CAVGISYGYTF.

V and J are TRBV9 and TRBJ2-2, with 11 bases identical to TRBD2. This CDR3 has 19 amino acids. The V segment lost 0 bases and the J segment 0 bases; nucleotides outside the gene matches: 7. Germline V gene lookup returns CDR1 SGDLS and CDR2 YYNGEE. The CDR3 DNA reads as TGTGCCAGCAGCGTAGCACTAGCGGGAGTTCACGCGAACACCGGGGAGCTGTTTTTT. Its protein is CASSVALAGVHANTGELFF.

The chain carries TRBV6-5 and TRBJ2-1; 11 nucleotides align to TRBD2. V was clipped by 6 bases and J by 7 bases; unmatched bases: 8. Germline-derived CDR1 and CDR2 are MNHEY and SVGAGI. The length of the CDR3 is 15 residues. The chain's CDR3 is CASRVAGGFINEQFF. CDR3 DNA: TGTGCCAGCAGGGTAGCGGGAGGGTTTATTAATGAGCAGTTCTTC.

This rearrangement joins TRBV30 to TRBJ2-1; 13 bases are shared with TRBD2. CDR1 GTSNPN and CDR2 SVGIG come from the germline V gene (reference sequence). The junction had 7 bases not matched to a gene; V was cut back by 7 bases and J by 10 bases. This CDR3 comprises 13 residues. The CDR3 reads CALGTSGAFEQFF. The DNA of the CDR3 is TGTGCCTTGGGGACTAGCGGGGCCTTCGAGCAGTTCTTC.